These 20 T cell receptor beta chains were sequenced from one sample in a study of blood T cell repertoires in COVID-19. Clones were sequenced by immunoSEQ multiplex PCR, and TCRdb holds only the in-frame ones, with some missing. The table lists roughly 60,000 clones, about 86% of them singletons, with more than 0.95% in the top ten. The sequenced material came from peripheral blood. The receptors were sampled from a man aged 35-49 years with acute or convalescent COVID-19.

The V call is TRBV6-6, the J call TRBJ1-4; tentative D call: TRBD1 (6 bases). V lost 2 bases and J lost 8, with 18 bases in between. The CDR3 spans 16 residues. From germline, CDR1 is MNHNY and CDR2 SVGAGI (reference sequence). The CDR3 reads CASSYPGAGAREKLFF. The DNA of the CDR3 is TGTGCCAGCAGTTACCCAGGAGCGGGGGCGAGAGAAAAACTGTTTTTT.

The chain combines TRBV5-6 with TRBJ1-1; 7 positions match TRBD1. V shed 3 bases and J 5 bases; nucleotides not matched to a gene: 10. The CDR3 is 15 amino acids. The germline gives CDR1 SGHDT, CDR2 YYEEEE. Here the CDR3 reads CASSWSGTAETEAFF. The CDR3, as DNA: TGTGCCAGCAGCTGGTCCGGGACAGCAGAGACTGAAGCTTTCTTT.

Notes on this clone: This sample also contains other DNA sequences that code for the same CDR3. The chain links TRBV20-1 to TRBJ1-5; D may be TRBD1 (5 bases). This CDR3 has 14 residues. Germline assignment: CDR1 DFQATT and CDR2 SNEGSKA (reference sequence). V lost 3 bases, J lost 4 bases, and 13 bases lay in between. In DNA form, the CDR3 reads TGCAGTGCTAGTTCCCGGGGGGGGAATCAGCCCCAGCATTTT. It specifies CSASSRGGNQPQHF.

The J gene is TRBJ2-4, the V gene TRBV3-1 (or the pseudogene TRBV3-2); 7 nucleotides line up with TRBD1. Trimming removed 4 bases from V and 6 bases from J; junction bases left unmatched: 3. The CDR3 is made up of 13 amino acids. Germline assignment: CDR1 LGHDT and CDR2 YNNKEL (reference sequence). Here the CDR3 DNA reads TGTGCCAGCAGCCCGGGACAGCTAAACATTCAGTACTTC. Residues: CASSPGQLNIQYF.

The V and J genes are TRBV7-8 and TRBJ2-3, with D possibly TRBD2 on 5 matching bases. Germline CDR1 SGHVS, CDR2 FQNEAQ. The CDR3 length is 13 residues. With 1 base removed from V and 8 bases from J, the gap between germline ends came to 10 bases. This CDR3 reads CASSLVDWGTQYF. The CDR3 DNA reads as TGTGCCAGCAGCTTAGTGGACTGGGGTACGCAGTATTTT.

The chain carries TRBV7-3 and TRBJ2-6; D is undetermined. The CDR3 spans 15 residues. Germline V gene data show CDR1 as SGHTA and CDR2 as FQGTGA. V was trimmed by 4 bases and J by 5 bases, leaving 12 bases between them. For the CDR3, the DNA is TGTGCCAGCAGCTACGGGTATTCATGGGCCAACGTCCTGACTTTC. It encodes CASSYGYSWANVLTF. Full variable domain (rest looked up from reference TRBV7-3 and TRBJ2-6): GAGVSQTPSNKVTEKGKYVELRCDPISGHTALYWYRQSLGQGPEFLIYFQGTGAADDSGLPNDRFFAVRPEGSVSTLKIQRTERGDSAVYLCASSYGYSWANVLTFGAGSRLTVL.

CDR3 sequence: CASSSAQILATEAFF. DNA of the CDR3: TGTGCCAGCAGTTCCGCTCAAATTTTAGCAACTGAAGCTTTCTTT. The gene calls are TRBV6-5 and TRBJ1-1; D call uncertain. Looked up from germline, CDR1 is MNHEY and CDR2 is SVGAGI. The CDR3 sequence is 15 residues long. V lost 4 bases and J 5 bases, leaving 17 bases between the germline ends.

This CDR3 is CASSHYRSSWSQHF. The CDR3 nucleotides read TGTGCCAGCAGCCATTACAGGTCCTCCTGGTCCCAGCATTTT. The rearrangement uses TRBV16 and TRBJ1-5; D possibly corresponds to TRBD1 (5 bases). Looked up from germline, CDR1 is KGHSY and CDR2 is FQNENV. The V and J ends lost 3 bases and 11 bases respectively, with 17 bases between them. This CDR3 has 14 amino acids.

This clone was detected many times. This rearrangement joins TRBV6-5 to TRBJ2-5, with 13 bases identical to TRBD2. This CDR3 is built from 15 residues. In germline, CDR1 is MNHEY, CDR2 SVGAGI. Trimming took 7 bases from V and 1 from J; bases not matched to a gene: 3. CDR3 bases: TGTGCCAGCACTAGACTAGCGGGGGGCCAAGAGACCCAGTACTTC. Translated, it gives CASTRLAGGQETQYF.

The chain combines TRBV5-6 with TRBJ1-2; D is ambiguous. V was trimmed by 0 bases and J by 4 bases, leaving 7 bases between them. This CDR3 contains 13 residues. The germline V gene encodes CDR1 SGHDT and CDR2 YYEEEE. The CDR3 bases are TGTGCCAGCAGCTTGGCAGACTCCTATGGCTACACCTTC. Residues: CASSLADSYGYTF.

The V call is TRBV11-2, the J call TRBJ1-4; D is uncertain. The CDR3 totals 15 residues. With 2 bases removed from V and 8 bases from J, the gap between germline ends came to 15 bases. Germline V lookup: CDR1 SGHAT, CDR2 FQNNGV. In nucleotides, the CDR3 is TGTGCCAGCAGCTTATGGAGAGGCCCGGGGGAAAAACTGTTTTTT. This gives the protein CASSLWRGPGEKLFF.

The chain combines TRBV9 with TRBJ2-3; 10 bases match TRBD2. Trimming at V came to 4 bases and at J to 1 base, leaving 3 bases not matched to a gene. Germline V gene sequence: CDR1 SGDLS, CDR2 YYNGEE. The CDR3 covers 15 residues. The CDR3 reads CASSPLAGGTDTQYF. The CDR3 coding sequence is TGTGCCAGCAGCCCCCTAGCGGGGGGCACAGATACGCAGTATTTT.

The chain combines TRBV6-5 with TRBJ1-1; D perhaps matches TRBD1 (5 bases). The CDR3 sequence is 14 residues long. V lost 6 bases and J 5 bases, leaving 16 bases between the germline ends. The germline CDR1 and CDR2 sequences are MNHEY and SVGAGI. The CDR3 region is CASSPGGEGTEAFF. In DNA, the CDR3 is TGTGCCAGCAGCCCGGGGGGGGAGGGGACTGAAGCTTTCTTT.

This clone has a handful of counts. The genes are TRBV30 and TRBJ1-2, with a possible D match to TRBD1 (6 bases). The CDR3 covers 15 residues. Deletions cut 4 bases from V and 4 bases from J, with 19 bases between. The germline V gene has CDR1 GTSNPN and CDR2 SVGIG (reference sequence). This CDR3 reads CAWIKLDRQVYGYTF. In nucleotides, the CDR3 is TGTGCCTGGATTAAGTTGGACCGACAGGTCTATGGCTACACCTTC.

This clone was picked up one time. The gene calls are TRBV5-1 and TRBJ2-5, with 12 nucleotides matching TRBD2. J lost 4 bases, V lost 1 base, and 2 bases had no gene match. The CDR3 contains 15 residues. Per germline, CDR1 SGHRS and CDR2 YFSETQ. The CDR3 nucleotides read TGCGCCAGCAGCTTGACTAGCGGGGGGCCAGAGACCCAGTACTTC. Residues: CASSLTSGGPETQYF.

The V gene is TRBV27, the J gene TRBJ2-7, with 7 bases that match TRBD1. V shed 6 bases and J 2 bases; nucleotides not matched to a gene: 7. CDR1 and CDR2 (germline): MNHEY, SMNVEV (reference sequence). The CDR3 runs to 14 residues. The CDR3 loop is CASSRQGQTYEQYF. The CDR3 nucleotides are TGTGCCAGCAGCCGACAGGGACAGACCTACGAGCAGTACTTC.

DNA for the CDR3: TGTGCCACCCAACTCGGGGAGCTGTTTTTT. Translated: CATQLGELFF. The chain carries TRBV19 and TRBJ2-2; D unclear. V lost 10 bases to trimming and J lost 7 bases, with 7 bases between them. This CDR3 region has 10 residues. Germline V gives CDR1 LNHDA, CDR2 SQIVND (reference sequence).

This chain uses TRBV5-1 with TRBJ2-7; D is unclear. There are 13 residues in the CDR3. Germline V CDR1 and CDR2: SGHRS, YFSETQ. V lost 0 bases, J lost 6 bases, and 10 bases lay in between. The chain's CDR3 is CASSLGAGFEQYF. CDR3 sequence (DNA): TGCGCCAGCAGCTTGGGGGCTGGGTTCGAGCAGTACTTC.

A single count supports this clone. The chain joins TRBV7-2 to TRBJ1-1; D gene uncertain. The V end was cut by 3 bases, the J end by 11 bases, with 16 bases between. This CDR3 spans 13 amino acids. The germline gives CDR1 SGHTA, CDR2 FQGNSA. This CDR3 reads CASSFVKQSSAFF. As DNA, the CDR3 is TGTGCCAGCAGCTTCGTTAAACAGAGCAGTGCTTTCTTT. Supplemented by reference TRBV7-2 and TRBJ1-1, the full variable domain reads GAGVSQSPSNKVTEKGKDVELRCDPISGHTALYWYRQSLGQGLEFLIYFQGNSAPDKSGLPSDRFSAERTGGSVSTLTIQRTQQEDSAVYLCASSFVKQSSAFFGQGTRLTVV.

The CDR3 protein is CASSFDGQGDEKLFF. The DNA for the CDR3 is TGTGCCAGCAGCTTCGATGGACAGGGCGATGAAAAACTGTTTTTT. The V call is TRBV11-3, the J call TRBJ1-4; TRBD1 matches at 8 bases. V was clipped by 3 bases and J by 6 bases; unmatched bases: 6. This CDR3 comprises 15 residues. The germline gives CDR1 SGHNT, CDR2 YENEEA.